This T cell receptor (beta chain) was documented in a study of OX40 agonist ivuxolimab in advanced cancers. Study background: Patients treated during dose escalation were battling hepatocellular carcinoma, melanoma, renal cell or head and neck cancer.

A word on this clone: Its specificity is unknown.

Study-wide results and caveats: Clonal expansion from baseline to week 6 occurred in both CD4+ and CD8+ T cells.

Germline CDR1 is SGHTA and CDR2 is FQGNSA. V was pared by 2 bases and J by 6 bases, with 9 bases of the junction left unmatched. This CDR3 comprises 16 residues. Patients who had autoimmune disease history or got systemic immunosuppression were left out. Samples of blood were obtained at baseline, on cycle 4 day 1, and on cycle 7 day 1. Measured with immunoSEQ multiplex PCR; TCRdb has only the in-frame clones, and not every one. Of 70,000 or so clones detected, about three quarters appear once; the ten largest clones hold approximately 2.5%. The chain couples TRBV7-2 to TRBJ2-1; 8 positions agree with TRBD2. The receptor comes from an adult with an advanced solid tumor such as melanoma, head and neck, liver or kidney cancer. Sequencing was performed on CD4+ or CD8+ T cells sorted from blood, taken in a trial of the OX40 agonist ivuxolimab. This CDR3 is CASSLQAGGAPNEQFF. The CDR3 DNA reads TGTGCCAGCAGCTTACAGGCCGGGGGGGCCCCCAATGAGCAGTTCTTC.